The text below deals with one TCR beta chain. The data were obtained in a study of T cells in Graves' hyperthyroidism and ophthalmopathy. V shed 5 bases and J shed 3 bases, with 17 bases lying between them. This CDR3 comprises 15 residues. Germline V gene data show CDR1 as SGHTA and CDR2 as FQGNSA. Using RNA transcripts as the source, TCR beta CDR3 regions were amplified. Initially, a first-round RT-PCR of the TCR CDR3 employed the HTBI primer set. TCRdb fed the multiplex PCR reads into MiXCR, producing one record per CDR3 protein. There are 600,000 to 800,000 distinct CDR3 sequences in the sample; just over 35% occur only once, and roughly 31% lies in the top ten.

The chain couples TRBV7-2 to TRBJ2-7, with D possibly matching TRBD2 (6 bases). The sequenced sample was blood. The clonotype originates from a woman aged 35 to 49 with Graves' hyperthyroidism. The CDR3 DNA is TGTGCCAGCAGCCAAGATTCGGGAGATGGCTACGAGCAGTACTTC. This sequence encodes CASSQDSGDGYEQYF.